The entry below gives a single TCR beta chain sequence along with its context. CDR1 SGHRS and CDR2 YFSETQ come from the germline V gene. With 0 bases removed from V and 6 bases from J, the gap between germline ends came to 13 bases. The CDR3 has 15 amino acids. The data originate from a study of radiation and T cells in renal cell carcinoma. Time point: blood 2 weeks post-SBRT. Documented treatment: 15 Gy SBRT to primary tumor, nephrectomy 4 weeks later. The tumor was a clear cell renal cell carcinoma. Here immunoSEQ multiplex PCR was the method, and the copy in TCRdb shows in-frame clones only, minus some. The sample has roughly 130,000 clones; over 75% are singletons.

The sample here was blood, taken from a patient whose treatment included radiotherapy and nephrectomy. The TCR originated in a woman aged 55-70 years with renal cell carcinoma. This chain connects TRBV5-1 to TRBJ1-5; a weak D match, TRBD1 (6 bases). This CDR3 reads CASSLVPGEGQPQHF. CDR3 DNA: TGCGCCAGCAGCTTGGTACCAGGGGAAGGTCAGCCCCAGCATTTT.